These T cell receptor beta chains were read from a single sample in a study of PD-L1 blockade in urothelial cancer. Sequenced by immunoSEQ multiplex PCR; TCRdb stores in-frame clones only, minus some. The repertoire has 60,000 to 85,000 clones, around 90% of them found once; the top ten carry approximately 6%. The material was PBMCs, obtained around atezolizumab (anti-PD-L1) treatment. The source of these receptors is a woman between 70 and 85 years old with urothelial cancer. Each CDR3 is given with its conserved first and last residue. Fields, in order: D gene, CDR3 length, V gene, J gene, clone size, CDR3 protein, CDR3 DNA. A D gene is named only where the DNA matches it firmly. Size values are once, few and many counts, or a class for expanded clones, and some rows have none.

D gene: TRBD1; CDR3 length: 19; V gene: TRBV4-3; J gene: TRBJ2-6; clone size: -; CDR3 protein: CASSQGPGQGSSGANVLTF; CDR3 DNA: TGCGCCAGCAGCCAGGGTCCGGGACAGGGGAGCTCTGGGGCCAACGTCCTGACTTTC
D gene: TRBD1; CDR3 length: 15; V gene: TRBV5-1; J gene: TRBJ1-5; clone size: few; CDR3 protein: CASSLGAGGWQPQHF; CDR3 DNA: TGCGCCAGCAGCTTGGGGGCAGGGGGCTGGCAGCCCCAGCATTTT
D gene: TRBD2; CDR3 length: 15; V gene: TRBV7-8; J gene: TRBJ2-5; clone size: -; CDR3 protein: CASSLQRGYQETQYF; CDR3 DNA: TGTGCCAGCAGCTTACAGCGGGGGTACCAAGAGACCCAGTACTTC
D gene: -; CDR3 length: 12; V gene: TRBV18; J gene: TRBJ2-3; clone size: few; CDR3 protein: CASSPSTDTQYF; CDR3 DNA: TGTGCCAGCTCTCCTAGCACAGATACGCAGTATTTT
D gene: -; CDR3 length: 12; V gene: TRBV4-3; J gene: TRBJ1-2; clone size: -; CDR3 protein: CASSQGDYGYTF; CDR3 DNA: TGCGCCAGCAGCCAAGGAGACTATGGCTACACCTTC
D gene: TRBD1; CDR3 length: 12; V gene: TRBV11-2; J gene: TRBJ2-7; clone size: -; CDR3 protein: CASSPGGYEQYF; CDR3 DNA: TGTGCCAGCAGCCCAGGGGGCTACGAGCAGTACTTC
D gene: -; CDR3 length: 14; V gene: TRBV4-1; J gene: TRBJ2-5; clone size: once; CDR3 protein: CASSPTGAWETQYF; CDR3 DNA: TGCGCCAGCAGCCCGACTGGGGCCTGGGAGACCCAGTACTTC
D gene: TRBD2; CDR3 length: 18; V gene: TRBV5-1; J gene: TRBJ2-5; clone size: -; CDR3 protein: CASSPVGLAETSIETQYF; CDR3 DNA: TGCGCCAGCAGCCCGGTGGGACTAGCGGAGACCTCCATTGAGACCCAGTACTTC
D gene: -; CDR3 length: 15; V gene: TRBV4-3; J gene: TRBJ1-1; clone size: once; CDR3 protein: CASSQRDRANTEAFF; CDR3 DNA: TGCGCCAGCAGCCAGCGCGACAGAGCTAACACTGAAGCTTTCTTT
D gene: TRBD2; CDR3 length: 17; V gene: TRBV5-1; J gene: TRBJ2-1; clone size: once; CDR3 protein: CASSLLPGTSGSNEQFF; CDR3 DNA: TGCGCCAGCAGCTTGCTACCGGGGACTAGCGGGAGCAATGAGCAGTTCTTC